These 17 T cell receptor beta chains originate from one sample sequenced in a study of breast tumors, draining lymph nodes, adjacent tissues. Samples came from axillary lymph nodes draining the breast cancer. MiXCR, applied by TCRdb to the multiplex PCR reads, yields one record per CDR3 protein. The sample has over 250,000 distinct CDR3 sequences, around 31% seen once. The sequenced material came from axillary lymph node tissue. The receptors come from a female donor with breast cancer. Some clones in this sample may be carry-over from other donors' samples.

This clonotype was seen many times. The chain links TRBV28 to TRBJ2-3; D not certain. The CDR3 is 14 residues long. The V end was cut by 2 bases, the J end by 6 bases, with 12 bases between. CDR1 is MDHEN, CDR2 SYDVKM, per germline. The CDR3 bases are TGTGCCAGCAGTTTAGGTCCTTTGTCGGATACGCAGTATTTT. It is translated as CASSLGPLSDTQYF.

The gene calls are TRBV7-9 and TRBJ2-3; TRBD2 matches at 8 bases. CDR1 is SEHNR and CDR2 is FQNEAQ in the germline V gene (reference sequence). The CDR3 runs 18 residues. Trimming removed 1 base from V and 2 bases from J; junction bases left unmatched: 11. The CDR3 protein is CASSLGGTRAFYTDTQYF. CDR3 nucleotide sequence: TGTGCCAGCAGCTTAGGAGGGACTAGAGCCTTCTACACAGATACGCAGTATTTT.

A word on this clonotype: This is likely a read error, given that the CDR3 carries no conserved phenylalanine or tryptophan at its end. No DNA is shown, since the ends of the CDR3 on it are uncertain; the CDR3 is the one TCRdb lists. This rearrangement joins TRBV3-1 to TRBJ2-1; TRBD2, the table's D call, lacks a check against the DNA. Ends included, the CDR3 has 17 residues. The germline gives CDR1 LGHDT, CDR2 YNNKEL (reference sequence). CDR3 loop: CASSQGGSYGLAGVPFL.

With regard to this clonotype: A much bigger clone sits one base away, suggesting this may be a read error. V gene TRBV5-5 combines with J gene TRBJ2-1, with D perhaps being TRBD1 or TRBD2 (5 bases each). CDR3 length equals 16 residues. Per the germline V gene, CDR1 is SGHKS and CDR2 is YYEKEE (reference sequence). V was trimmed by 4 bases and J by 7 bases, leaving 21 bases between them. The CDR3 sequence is CASSHSGPAVSNEQFF. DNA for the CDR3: TGTGCCAGCAGCCACTCGGGACCGGCGGTCTCGAATGAGCAGTTCTTC. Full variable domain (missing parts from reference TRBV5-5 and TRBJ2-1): DAGVTQSPTHLIKTRGQQVTLRCSPISGHKSVSWYQQVLGQGPQFIFQYYEKEERGRGNFPDRFSARQFPNYSSELNVNALLLGDSALYLCASSHSGPAVSNEQFFGPGTRLTVL.

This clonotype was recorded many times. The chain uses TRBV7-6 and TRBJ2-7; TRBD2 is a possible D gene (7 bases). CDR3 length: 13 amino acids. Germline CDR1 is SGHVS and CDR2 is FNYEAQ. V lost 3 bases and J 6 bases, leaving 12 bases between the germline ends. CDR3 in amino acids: CASSLGGASEQYF. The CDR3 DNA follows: TGTGCCAGCAGCTTGGGGGGGGCAAGCGAGCAGTACTTC.

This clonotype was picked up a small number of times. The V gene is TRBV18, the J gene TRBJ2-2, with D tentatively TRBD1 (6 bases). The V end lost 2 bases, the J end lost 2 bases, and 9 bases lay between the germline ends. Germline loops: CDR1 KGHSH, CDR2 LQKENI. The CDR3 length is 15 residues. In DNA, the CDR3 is TGTGCCAGCTCACCAACAGGGTCCAACACCGGGGAGCTGTTTTTT. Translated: CASSPTGSNTGELFF.

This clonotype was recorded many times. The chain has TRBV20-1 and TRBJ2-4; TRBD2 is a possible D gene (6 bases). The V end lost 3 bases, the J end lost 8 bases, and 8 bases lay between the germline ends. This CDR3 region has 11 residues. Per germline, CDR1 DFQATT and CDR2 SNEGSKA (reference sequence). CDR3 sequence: CSASGSDIQYF. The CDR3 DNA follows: TGCAGTGCTAGCGGGAGTGACATTCAGTACTTC.

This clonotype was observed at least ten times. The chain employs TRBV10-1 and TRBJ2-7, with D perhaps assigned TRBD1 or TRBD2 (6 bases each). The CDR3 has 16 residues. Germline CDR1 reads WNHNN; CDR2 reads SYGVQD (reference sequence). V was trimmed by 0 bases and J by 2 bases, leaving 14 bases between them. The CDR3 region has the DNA TGCGCCAGCAGTGAGTCGAGTTGGGGGGCTCCCTACGAGCAGTACTTC. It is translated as CASSESSWGAPYEQYF.

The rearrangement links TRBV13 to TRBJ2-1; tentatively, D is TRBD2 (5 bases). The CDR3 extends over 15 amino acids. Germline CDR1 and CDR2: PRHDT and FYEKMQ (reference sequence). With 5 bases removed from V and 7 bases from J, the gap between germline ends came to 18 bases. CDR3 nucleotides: TGTGCCAGCAGCAACCCCCCTAGCAGGAGAAATGAGCAGTTCTTC. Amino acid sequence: CASSNPPSRRNEQFF.

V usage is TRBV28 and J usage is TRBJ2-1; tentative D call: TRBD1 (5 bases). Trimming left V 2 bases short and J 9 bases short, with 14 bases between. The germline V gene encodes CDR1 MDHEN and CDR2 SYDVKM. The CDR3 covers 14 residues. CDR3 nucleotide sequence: TGTGCCAGCAGTTTAACAAGGGGAACCGGTGAGCAGTTCTTC. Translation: CASSLTRGTGEQFF.

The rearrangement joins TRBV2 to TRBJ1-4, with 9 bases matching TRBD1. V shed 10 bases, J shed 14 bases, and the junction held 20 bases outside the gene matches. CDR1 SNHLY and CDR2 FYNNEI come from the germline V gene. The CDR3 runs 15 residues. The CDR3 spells CANSRDRANTGGLFF. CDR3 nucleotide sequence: TGTGCCAACAGCCGGGACAGGGCGAACACCGGGGGGCTGTTTTTT.

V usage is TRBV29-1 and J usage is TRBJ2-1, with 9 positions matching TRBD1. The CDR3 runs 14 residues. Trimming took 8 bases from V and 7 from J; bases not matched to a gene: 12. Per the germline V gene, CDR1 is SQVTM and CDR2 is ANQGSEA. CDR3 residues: CSLLTGTGFNEQFF. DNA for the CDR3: TGCAGCTTACTAACCGGGACAGGGTTTAATGAGCAGTTCTTC.

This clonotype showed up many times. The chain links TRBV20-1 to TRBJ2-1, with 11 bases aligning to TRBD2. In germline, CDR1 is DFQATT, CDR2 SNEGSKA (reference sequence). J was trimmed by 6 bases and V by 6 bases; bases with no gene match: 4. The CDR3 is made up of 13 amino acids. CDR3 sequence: CSARLAGLNEQFF. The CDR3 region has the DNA TGCAGTGCCCGACTAGCGGGGCTCAATGAGCAGTTCTTC.

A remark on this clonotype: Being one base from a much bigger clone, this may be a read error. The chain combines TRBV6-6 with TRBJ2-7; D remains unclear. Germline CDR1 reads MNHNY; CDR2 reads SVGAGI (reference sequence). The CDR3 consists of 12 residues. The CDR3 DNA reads TGTGCCAGCAGAACGTCGGCCTACGAGCGGTACTTC. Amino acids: CASRTSAYERYF.

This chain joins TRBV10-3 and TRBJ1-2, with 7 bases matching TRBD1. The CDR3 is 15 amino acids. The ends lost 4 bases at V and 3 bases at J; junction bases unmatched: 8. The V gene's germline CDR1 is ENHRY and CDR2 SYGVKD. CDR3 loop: CAISGHVDRDYGYTF. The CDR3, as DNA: TGTGCCATCAGTGGTCACGTCGACAGGGACTATGGCTACACCTTC.

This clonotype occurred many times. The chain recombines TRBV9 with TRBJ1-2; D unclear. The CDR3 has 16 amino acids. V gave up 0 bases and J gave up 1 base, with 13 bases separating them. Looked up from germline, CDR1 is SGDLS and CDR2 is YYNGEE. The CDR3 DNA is TGTGCCAGCAGCGTAGGGTTGATTGGGGATAACTATGGCTACACCTTC. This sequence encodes CASSVGLIGDNYGYTF.

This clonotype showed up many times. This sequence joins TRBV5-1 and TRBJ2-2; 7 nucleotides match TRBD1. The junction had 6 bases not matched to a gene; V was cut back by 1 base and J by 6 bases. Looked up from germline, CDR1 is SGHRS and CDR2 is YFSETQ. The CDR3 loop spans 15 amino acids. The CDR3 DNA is TGCGCCAGCAGCTTGAGACAGGGAAAGGCCGGGGAGCTGTTTTTT. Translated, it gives CASSLRQGKAGELFF.